The 27 T cell receptor beta chains in this list originate from one sample, sequenced in a study of T cell repertoires in cytomegalovirus infection (dated by TCRdb to about 2019). The sample was run on an Illumina HiSeq 1500. The raw public reads went through TCRdb reprocessing: fastp at Q25, MiXCR clone calling, in-frame beta chains kept. Every CDR3 protein is listed once, alongside the most common genes and DNA of its rows. The sample has some 300,000 distinct CDR3 sequences on record, roughly 13% of them singletons. The top ten hold around 8.8% of the sample. Specimen: PBMCs. The receptors derive from a human donor in good health (CMV status not recorded). Some clones in this sample may be carry-over from other donors' samples.

This clonotype turned up a few times. The CDR3 DNA reads as TGCAGCGTTATCCCCACCCCCCCGGGACAGTACTACGAGCAGTACTTC. Its translation is CSVIPTPPGQYYEQYF. V gene TRBV29-1 combines with J gene TRBJ2-7, with 7 bases identical to TRBD1. Germline V gene lookup returns CDR1 SQVTM and CDR2 ANQGSEA. Trimming at V came to 5 bases and at J to 3 bases, leaving 16 bases not matched to a gene. The CDR3 runs to 16 residues.

In this sample, this clonotype turned up many times. This rearrangement joins TRBV7-6 to TRBJ2-2; perhaps TRBD1 as D (5 bases). Germline CDR1 reads SGHVS; CDR2 reads FNYEAQ. V gave up 7 bases and J gave up 3 bases, with 12 bases separating them. The CDR3 is 14 residues long. CDR3 coding DNA: TGTGCCAGCAAACGACAGTGGGACACCGGGGAGCTGTTTTTT. Amino acids: CASKRQWDTGELFF. The whole variable domain, remainder taken from reference TRBV7-6 and TRBJ2-2, is GAGVSQSPRYKVTKRGQDVALRCDPISGHVSLYWYRQALGQGPEFLTYFNYEAQQDKSGLPNDRFSAERPEGSISTLTIQRTEQRDSAMYRCASKRQWDTGELFFGEGSRLTVL.

This clonotype was seen only a few times. CDR3 coding DNA: TGTGCCAGCAGAGCAGGTGGCAGGTTCGTCGAGCAGTACTTC. Amino acid sequence: CASRAGGRFVEQYF. The rearrangement uses TRBV28 and TRBJ2-7; D is undetermined. V gave up 6 bases and J gave up 6 bases, with 18 bases separating them. The CDR3 loop spans 14 amino acids. Germline CDR1 reads MDHEN; CDR2 reads SYDVKM.

The chain has TRBV12-3 or TRBV12-4 and TRBJ1-5; possibly TRBD1 for D (5 bases). Trimming removed 5 bases from V and 6 bases from J, with 14 bases in between. The CDR3 runs to 14 residues. The CDR3 sequence is CASSDTGLGQPQHF. The CDR3 region has the DNA TGTGCCAGCAGTGATACAGGCCTCGGTCAGCCCCAGCATTTT.

The chain combines TRBV2 with TRBJ2-3, with 10 nucleotides matching TRBD2. The CDR3 is 16 amino acids. Trimming cost V 6 bases and J 10 bases; bases outside gene matches: 16. Germline V gives CDR1 SNHLY, CDR2 FYNNEI. The CDR3 loop is CASSGPSGGNTIPQYF. Here the CDR3 DNA reads TGTGCCAGCAGCGGACCTAGCGGGGGAAACACAATCCCGCAGTATTTT.

The chain joins TRBV5-6 to TRBJ1-6; 9 positions match TRBD1. This CDR3 region has 14 residues. V lost 4 bases, J lost 7 bases, and 3 bases stayed unmatched. In germline, CDR1 is SGHDT, CDR2 YYEEEE. This CDR3 is CASSPGTGNSPLHF. DNA of the CDR3: TGTGCCAGCAGCCCGGGGACAGGGAATTCACCCCTCCACTTT.

This clonotype was counted only a few times. The chain employs TRBV20-1 and TRBJ1-2, with 7 positions matching TRBD1. The CDR3 consists of 12 residues. V was pared by 6 bases and J by 5 bases, with 6 bases of the junction left unmatched. Germline CDR1 and CDR2: DFQATT and SNEGSKA (reference sequence). CDR3 nucleotides: TGCAGTGCCAACCCACAGGGGTATGGCTACACCTTC. Protein: CSANPQGYGYTF.

The sample holds many counts of this clonotype. The V and J genes are TRBV7-2 and TRBJ1-2; no firm D call. This CDR3 region has 13 residues. Germline V CDR1 and CDR2: SGHTA, FQGNSA. V was cut by 1 base and J by 13 bases, with 16 bases left in between. The CDR3 coding sequence is TGTGCCAGCAGCTTAGTCGAGGGCAGCCCGGTCACCTTC. This encodes CASSLVEGSPVTF.

This chain joins TRBV10-3 and TRBJ2-5; no reliable D call. V lost 0 bases to trimming and J lost 5 bases, with 4 bases between them. Germline loops: CDR1 ENHRY, CDR2 SYGVKD. The CDR3 contains 12 residues. The DNA for the CDR3 is TGTGCCATCAGTGAGTCTTGGGAGACCCAGTACTTC. It encodes CAISESWETQYF.

Remarks on this clonotype: Since a much larger clone is just one base distant, this may be a read error. The chain links TRBV7-8 to TRBJ2-2, with a possible D match to TRBD2 (5 bases). The germline V gene has CDR1 SGHVS and CDR2 FQNEAQ. The CDR3 sequence is 13 residues long. The CDR3 DNA is TGTGCCAGCAAGGAGGTTAACAACGGGGAGCTGTTTTTT. Amino acid sequence: CASKEVNNGELFF.

The chain recombines TRBV7-2 with TRBJ2-1; 10 nucleotides line up with TRBD2. This CDR3 spans 14 amino acids. The V gene end was trimmed by 8 bases and the J gene end by 2 bases; junction bases not matched to a gene: 3. Germline CDR1 SGHTA, CDR2 FQGNSA. In nucleotides, the CDR3 is TGTGCCAGCGCCAGCGGGGGGGCCTACAATGAGCAGTTCTTC. The encoded protein is CASASGGAYNEQFF. Combining the CDR3 with reference TRBV7-2 and TRBJ2-1 gives the whole variable domain GAGVSQSPSNKVTEKGKDVELRCDPISGHTALYWYRQSLGQGLEFLIYFQGNSAPDKSGLPSDRFSAERTGGSVSTLTIQRTQQEDSAVYLCASASGGAYNEQFFGPGTRLTVL.

There are a few counts of this clonotype. CDR3 loop: CASSEGVGYSPDTQYF. CDR3 DNA sequence: TGTGCCAGCAGCGAAGGGGTAGGGTATTCCCCAGATACGCAGTATTTT. This chain uses TRBV11-2 with TRBJ2-3, with D possibly TRBD1 on 5 matching bases. Germline CDR1 and CDR2: SGHAT and FQNNGV. The CDR3 length is 16 residues. The V end was cut by 5 bases, the J end by 4 bases, with 19 bases between. Looking up the rest from reference TRBV11-2 and TRBJ2-3 gives the full variable domain: EAGVAQSPRYKIIEKRQSVAFWCNPISGHATLYWYQQILGQGPKLLIQFQNNGVVDDSQLPKDRFSAERLKGVDSTLKIQPAKLEDSAVYLCASSEGVGYSPDTQYFGPGTRLTVL.

In this sample, this clonotype turned up many times. The chain uses TRBV7-8 and TRBJ2-3; no firm D call. V shed 2 bases and J shed 0 bases, with 9 bases lying between them. Germline CDR1 SGHVS, CDR2 FQNEAQ. The CDR3 runs 15 residues. The CDR3 sequence: CASSLWRLSTDTQYF. The CDR3 DNA reads TGTGCCAGCAGCTTATGGCGGCTAAGCACAGATACGCAGTATTTT.

The sample holds many counts of this clonotype. V and J are TRBV11-2 and TRBJ2-3; D not certain. Per germline, CDR1 SGHAT and CDR2 FQNNGV. Trimming left V 2 bases short and J 0 bases short, with 6 bases between. The CDR3 runs to 14 residues. As DNA, the CDR3 is TGTGCCAGCAGCTTAACCATAAGCACAGATACGCAGTATTTT. Its protein is CASSLTISTDTQYF.

This clonotype was seen repeatedly, ten times or more. This chain links TRBV7-2 with TRBJ2-1; 9 nucleotides match TRBD2. With V trimmed by 1 base and J by 4 bases, 5 bases remained unmatched. The germline CDR1 and CDR2 sequences are SGHTA and FQGNSA. There are 16 residues in the CDR3. The CDR3, as DNA: TGTGCCAGCAGCTTAGTAGGGACTAGCCGTTACAATGAGCAGTTCTTC. Protein product: CASSLVGTSRYNEQFF.

This clonotype was seen a handful of times. This rearrangement joins TRBV5-1 to TRBJ2-1; TRBD2 aligns across 14 bases. The trim removed 4 bases at V and 9 bases at J, leaving 6 bases unmatched. Looked up from germline, CDR1 is SGHRS and CDR2 is YFSETQ. This CDR3 comprises 15 residues. CDR3 bases: TGCGCCAGCAGCCCGACTAGCGGGGGGGCTGCTGAGCAGTTCTTC. It translates to CASSPTSGGAAEQFF.

This clonotype was counted ten times or more. The V gene is TRBV19, the J gene TRBJ1-3, with 8 bases that match TRBD1. J gave up 0 bases and V 5 bases, and 9 bases lay outside the gene matches. The germline gives CDR1 LNHDA, CDR2 SQIVND (reference sequence). The CDR3 loop spans 17 amino acids. CDR3 coding DNA: TGTGCCAGTAGTTCCCCCGACAGGGGAACCTCTGGAAACACCATATATTTT. As protein: CASSSPDRGTSGNTIYF.

This clonotype was observed at least ten times. The V call is TRBV7-3, the J call TRBJ1-1; no reliable D call. From germline, CDR1 is SGHTA and CDR2 FQGTGA. There are 12 residues in the CDR3. Trimming cost V 5 bases and J 5 bases, with 9 bases left between them. The CDR3 DNA is TGTGCCAGCAGCCCCGGTGGAACTGAAGCTTTCTTT. Its translation: CASSPGGTEAFF. Looking up the rest from reference TRBV7-3 and TRBJ1-1 gives the full variable domain: GAGVSQTPSNKVTEKGKYVELRCDPISGHTALYWYRQSLGQGPEFLIYFQGTGAADDSGLPNDRFFAVRPEGSVSTLKIQRTERGDSAVYLCASSPGGTEAFFGQGTRLTVV.

This clonotype was seen more than once but under ten times. The CDR3 protein is CSARDRLNTEAFF. As DNA, the CDR3 is TGCAGTGCTAGAGATCGCCTGAACACTGAAGCTTTCTTT. The rearrangement links TRBV20-1 to TRBJ1-1; D unresolved. From germline, CDR1 is DFQATT and CDR2 SNEGSKA (reference sequence). The CDR3 has 13 residues. The V and J ends lost 0 bases and 0 bases respectively, with 5 bases between them.

This clonotype has a handful of counts. The chain joins TRBV6-2 or TRBV6-3 to TRBJ1-5; D remains ambiguous. V was cut by 5 bases and J by 9 bases, with 20 bases left in between. In germline, CDR1 is MNHEY, CDR2 SVGEGT. CDR3 length: 15 residues. CDR3 nucleotide sequence: TGTGCCAGCAGTCGACTACACCCCAGTAGTCCGCCCCAGCATTTT. This codes for CASSRLHPSSPPQHF.

This clonotype was counted only a few times. The V call is TRBV10-1, the J call TRBJ1-6; the D is unclear. Trimming took 0 bases from V and 7 from J, leaving 10 bases between them. Germline V gene lookup returns CDR1 WNHNN and CDR2 SYGVQD (reference sequence). The CDR3 loop spans 15 amino acids. CDR3 in amino acids: CASSESTRGNSPLHF. For the CDR3, the DNA is TGCGCCAGCAGTGAGTCGACAAGAGGGAATTCACCCCTCCACTTT.

This clonotype came up many times. The chain carries TRBV12-3 or TRBV12-4 and TRBJ1-5; the D is unclear. This CDR3 contains 13 residues. Between the trimmed V and J ends, which lost 5 bases and 4 bases, there was a span of 9 bases. The CDR3 region has the DNA TGTGCCAGCAGTACGAAGACGAATCAGCCCCAGCATTTT. This encodes CASSTKTNQPQHF.

This clonotype was seen at least ten times. The chain couples TRBV7-2 to TRBJ2-1; D might be TRBD2 (6 bases). The V end lost 3 bases, the J end lost 0 bases, and 12 bases lay between the germline ends. From germline, CDR1 is SGHTA and CDR2 FQGNSA. This CDR3 contains 16 residues. CDR3 amino acids: CASSFRGRSSYNEQFF. The CDR3 coding sequence is TGTGCCAGCAGCTTCCGGGGGAGGAGCTCCTACAATGAGCAGTTCTTC. The whole variable domain, remainder taken from reference TRBV7-2 and TRBJ2-1, is GAGVSQSPSNKVTEKGKDVELRCDPISGHTALYWYRQSLGQGLEFLIYFQGNSAPDKSGLPSDRFSAERTGGSVSTLTIQRTQQEDSAVYLCASSFRGRSSYNEQFFGPGTRLTVL.

This clonotype was detected ten times or more. The rearrangement uses TRBV6-1 and TRBJ1-6, with D uncertain. The CDR3 length is 19 residues. Germline assignment: CDR1 MNHNS and CDR2 SASEGT. V was shortened by 5 bases and J by 2 bases, with 22 bases between the two germline ends. The CDR3 protein is CASSFKFAFTGTYNSPLHF. The CDR3 nucleotides are TGTGCCAGCAGTTTCAAGTTCGCCTTCACCGGGACCTATAATTCACCCCTCCACTTT.

A few counts support this clonotype. The V and J genes are TRBV6-1 and TRBJ1-3; D is unclear. The germline V gene encodes CDR1 MNHNS and CDR2 SASEGT. This CDR3 contains 14 residues. Trimming took 5 bases from V and 0 from J, leaving 8 bases between them. CDR3 sequence (DNA): TGTGCCAGCAGTTTATTCTTCTCTGGAAACACCATATATTTT. It is translated as CASSLFFSGNTIYF.

This clonotype was detected ten times or more. The V gene is TRBV7-2, the J gene TRBJ1-2, with TRBD1 as a possible D gene (5 bases). The ends were cut back, 1 base at V and 8 bases at J, with 14 bases in the middle. Germline loops: CDR1 SGHTA, CDR2 FQGNSA. The CDR3 spans 14 residues. CDR3 protein: CASSLGTVGVGYTF. In DNA form, the CDR3 reads TGTGCCAGCAGCTTAGGGACCGTAGGGGTAGGCTACACCTTC.

Many counts were recorded for this clonotype. Here the CDR3 DNA reads TGTGCCAGCAGCAGGGGACAGCCGAACACTGAAGCTTTCTTT. Encoded protein: CASSRGQPNTEAFF. V is TRBV7-3 and J is TRBJ1-1; 7 bases match TRBD1. The V gene end was trimmed by 5 bases and the J gene end by 1 base; junction bases not matched to a gene: 4. Germline-derived CDR1 and CDR2 are SGHTA and FQGTGA. CDR3 length: 14 amino acids.